This T cell receptor (beta chain) comes out of a study of early T cells in non-severe SARS-CoV-2 infection. The TCR library protocol was used to attach unique molecular identifiers. These identifiers were attached to individual cDNA molecules. TCRdb fed the 5' RACE reads into MiXCR, producing one record per CDR3 protein. The top ten clones hold around 12% of a sample with some 76,000 distinct CDR3 sequences, around 16% of them seen once. Germline CDR1 is SGHAT and CDR2 is FQNNGV. With 5 bases clipped from V and 2 bases from J, the junction kept 9 bases outside the gene matches. CDR3 length: 15 residues. This clonotype was detected only a few times.

V gene TRBV11-2 combines with J gene TRBJ2-7; 7 positions match TRBD1. Sequencing was performed on whole blood. The receptor's source is an adult who was a healthcare worker with PCR-confirmed SARS-CoV-2 infection or an uninfected control (not recorded which). The CDR3 here is CASSAHPTGAYEQYF. The CDR3 DNA is TGTGCCAGCAGCGCCCACCCTACAGGGGCCTACGAGCAGTACTTC.